Shown below are 8 T cell receptor beta chains from a single sample sequenced in a study of blood T cell repertoires in COVID-19. This table comes from immunoSEQ multiplex PCR, and its TCRdb copy is limited to in-frame clones, with some not included. The sample has some 280,000 clones, 86% seen once; the top ten hold about 3%. The sample consisted of peripheral blood. These receptors came from a woman aged 25 to 45 with active or convalescent COVID-19.

This chain links TRBV5-4 with TRBJ2-2; TRBD2 matches at 8 bases. The CDR3 spans 17 residues. CDR1 SGHNT and CDR2 YYREEE come from the germline V gene (reference sequence). The ends lost 7 bases at V and 2 bases at J; junction bases unmatched: 13. CDR3 region: CASGTPSGLDNTGELFF. CDR3 sequence (DNA): TGTGCCAGCGGTACCCCCTCGGGACTAGATAACACCGGGGAGCTGTTTTTT.

V is TRBV6-5 and J is TRBJ2-2; the D gene is possibly TRBD1 (5 bases). In germline, CDR1 is MNHEY, CDR2 SVGAGI. V was trimmed by 4 bases and J by 6 bases, leaving 15 bases between them. This CDR3 region has 15 residues. CDR3 DNA: TGTGCCAGCAGTTCTTCCAGGGCAGGCGCCGGGGAGCTGTTTTTT. Translated, it gives CASSSSRAGAGELFF.

This chain joins TRBV5-6 and TRBJ2-6; D not resolved. The ends were cut back, 3 bases at V and 6 bases at J, with 10 bases in the middle. Looked up from germline, CDR1 is SGHDT and CDR2 is YYEEEE. The CDR3 covers 14 residues. For the CDR3, the DNA is TGTGCCAGCAGCTCCAAGCTACTGGCCAACGTCCTGACTTTC. It codes for CASSSKLLANVLTF.

The table lists this clone with a count of one. The genes are TRBV30 and TRBJ1-6; 8 positions match TRBD1. This CDR3 is built from 15 residues. CDR1 and CDR2 from the germline V gene are GTSNPN and SVGIG (reference sequence). Trimming removed 6 bases from V and 7 bases from J; junction bases left unmatched: 11. DNA for the CDR3: TGTGCCTGTTTGACAGGGGACTTGAGGAATTCACCCCTCCACTTT. It translates to CACLTGDLRNSPLHF.

The chain recombines TRBV9 with TRBJ2-2; D ambiguous. V lost 4 bases to trimming and J lost 5 bases, with 9 bases between them. CDR3 size: 13 residues. CDR1 is SGDLS, CDR2 YYNGEE, per germline. The CDR3 is CASSRRRTGELFF. CDR3 nucleotide sequence: TGTGCCAGCAGCAGAAGGCGGACCGGGGAGCTGTTTTTT.

The V call is TRBV7-9, the J call TRBJ1-1, with 8 bases lining up with TRBD1. There are 17 residues in the CDR3. Germline loops: CDR1 SEHNR, CDR2 FQNEAQ (reference sequence). Unmatched junction bases numbered 9, after V lost 3 bases and J lost 0 bases. DNA of the CDR3: TGTGCCAGCAGCTTCGATACAGGGGGACGGGTGAACACTGAAGCTTTCTTT. As protein: CASSFDTGGRVNTEAFF.

The rearrangement uses TRBV24-1 and TRBJ2-5; 7 bases align to TRBD2. J was trimmed by 2 bases and V by 5 bases; bases with no gene match: 22. Germline V gives CDR1 KGHDR, CDR2 SFDVKD. The CDR3 is made up of 20 amino acids. The CDR3 loop is CATSAYHPGEGLEGQETQYF. For the CDR3, the DNA is TGTGCCACCAGTGCCTACCACCCGGGGGAGGGACTGGAGGGGCAAGAGACCCAGTACTTC.

V usage is TRBV5-4 and J usage is TRBJ2-5; TRBD2 matches at 12 bases. The germline V gene encodes CDR1 SGHNT and CDR2 YYREEE (reference sequence). This CDR3 is 15 amino acids long. V was clipped by 4 bases and J by 5 bases; unmatched bases: 6. The CDR3 protein is CASSRRTSGEETQYF. The CDR3 region has the DNA TGTGCCAGCAGCCGCCGGACTAGCGGGGAGGAGACCCAGTACTTC. The variable domain in full, with the rest retrieved from reference TRBV5-4 and TRBJ2-5, is ETGVTQSPTHLIKTRGQQVTLRCSSQSGHNTVSWYQQALGQGPQFIFQYYREEENGRGNFPPRFSGLQFPNYSSELNVNALELDDSALYLCASSRRTSGEETQYFGPGTRLLVL.